Below, 18 T cell receptor beta chains from the same sample are listed, as sequenced in a study of regulatory T cells in long-lasting Graves disease. Described time point: newly diagnosed GD, antithyroid drugs for less than 3 months. RNA extracted from PBMCs served as the sequencing template. Building the TCR beta libraries relied on iRepertoire HTBI primers, and CDR3 regions underwent Arm-PCR. TCRdb reprocessed the multiplex PCR reads with MiXCR, giving one entry per CDR3 protein. The profile shows about 530,000 distinct CDR3 sequences, about 16% of them singletons. These data are also associated with another study on T cells in Graves' hyperthyroidism and ophthalmopathy.

Sequencing used peripheral blood mononuclear cells (PBMCs), obtained at new diagnosis, from a patient treated with antithyroid drugs. These receptor sequences come from a woman aged 40-65 years with Graves disease.

This clonotype was seen at least ten times. J is TRBJ2-3 and V is TRBV6-5, with 11 bases identical to TRBD2. J gave up 3 bases and V 4 bases, and 12 bases lay outside the gene matches. Germline V gene lookup returns CDR1 MNHEY and CDR2 SVGAGI. The CDR3 sequence is 18 residues long. This chain's CDR3 is CASSFSGGALSSTDTQYF. DNA of the CDR3: TGTGCCAGCAGTTTTAGCGGGGGGGCACTGTCATCGACAGATACGCAGTATTTT.

This clonotype was counted at least ten times. V is TRBV2 and J is TRBJ1-2, with TRBD1 identical over 8 bases. The germline gives CDR1 SNHLY, CDR2 FYNNEI. The CDR3 extends over 12 amino acids. Trimming took 10 bases from V and 0 from J; bases not matched to a gene: 1. The CDR3 nucleotides read TGTGCCACGGACAGGGCTAACTATGGCTACACCTTC. It is translated as CATDRANYGYTF.

This clonotype was counted many times. The V and J genes are TRBV13 and TRBJ1-4, with D unresolved. This CDR3 has 16 residues. The V gene lost 5 bases and the J gene lost 3 bases, with 16 bases spanning the gap. Per germline, CDR1 PRHDT and CDR2 FYEKMQ (reference sequence). CDR3 sequence (DNA): TGTGCCAGCAGCCTTCCGGACCGTACCTCTAATGAAAAACTGTTTTTT. This translates into CASSLPDRTSNEKLFF.

This clonotype was seen at least ten times. The rearrangement joins TRBV6-2 or TRBV6-3 to TRBJ2-7; TRBD2 matches at 8 bases. This CDR3 spans 15 amino acids. Germline V gene sequence: CDR1 MNHEY, CDR2 SVGEGT. V was clipped by 6 bases and J by 3 bases; unmatched bases: 10. This chain's CDR3 is CASSLRGTRGYEQYF. DNA for the CDR3: TGTGCCAGCAGCCTACGTGGGACTAGGGGCTACGAGCAGTACTTC.

This chain uses TRBV6-9 with TRBJ1-2, with D possibly being TRBD1 (5 bases). Germline CDR1 is MNHGY and CDR2 is SVAAGI. Trimming stripped 3 bases from V and 6 bases from J, with 14 bases between. There are 14 residues in the CDR3. CDR3 region: CASSYDSDLDGYTF. The DNA of the CDR3 is TGTGCCAGCAGTTACGACAGCGACTTAGATGGCTACACCTTC.

This clonotype occurred many times. This rearrangement joins TRBV2 to TRBJ2-2; D remains unclear. This CDR3 is built from 12 residues. V was clipped by 6 bases and J by 6 bases, with 8 bases between them. CDR1 and CDR2 (germline): SNHLY, FYNNEI. CDR3: CASRLVSGELFF. CDR3 DNA sequence: TGTGCCAGCAGGCTCGTATCCGGGGAGCTGTTTTTT.

This clonotype has more than one count but fewer than ten. This sequence joins TRBV12-3 or TRBV12-4 and TRBJ1-1; tentative D call: TRBD1 (6 bases). The CDR3 spans 15 residues. Trimming cost V 5 bases and J 8 bases, with 21 bases left between them. The CDR3 reads CASSASWTALTEAFF. The CDR3 DNA reads TGTGCCAGCAGTGCTTCCTGGACAGCCCTAACCGAAGCTTTCTTT.

The gene calls are TRBV19 and TRBJ1-2; no clear D gene. Germline V gene lookup returns CDR1 LNHDA and CDR2 SQIVND (reference sequence). Trimming cost V 7 bases and J 0 bases, with 9 bases left between them. The CDR3 has 13 residues. DNA for the CDR3: TGTGCCAGTACAGGAGACACTAACTATGGCTACACCTTC. This gives the protein CASTGDTNYGYTF.

This clonotype appeared many times. The chain employs TRBV28 and TRBJ2-7; tentative D call: TRBD2 (7 bases). V was pared by 2 bases and J by 3 bases, with 14 bases between. The CDR3 has 15 residues. Germline V CDR1 and CDR2: MDHEN, SYDVKM. CDR3 in amino acids: CASSLRGARVYEQYF. The CDR3 DNA follows: TGTGCCAGCAGTTTACGGGGGGCTCGGGTCTACGAGCAGTACTTC.

This clonotype was seen only a few times. The chain joins TRBV6-5 to TRBJ1-2, with a tentative D call TRBD1 (5 bases). The V gene's germline CDR1 is MNHEY and CDR2 SVGAGI. The CDR3 runs to 15 residues. Trimming cost V 0 bases and J 1 base, with 9 bases left between them. CDR3 bases: TGTGCCAGCAGTTACTCCTGGGGGGATAACTATGGCTACACCTTC. Translation gives CASSYSWGDNYGYTF.

The V call is TRBV6-1, the J call TRBJ1-1, with a weak D call TRBD1 (6 bases). The CDR3 covers 14 residues. From germline, CDR1 is MNHNS and CDR2 SASEGT. V dropped 8 bases and J dropped 0 bases, with 13 bases sitting between them. CDR3 sequence reads: CASWGALLNTEAFF. The CDR3 DNA reads TGTGCCAGCTGGGGGGCTCTCCTGAACACTGAAGCTTTCTTT.

This clonotype was detected many times. The rearrangement joins TRBV20-1 to TRBJ2-1; 7 nucleotides agree with TRBD2. J was trimmed by 7 bases and V by 6 bases; bases with no gene match: 12. The length of the CDR3 is 14 residues. Germline-derived CDR1 and CDR2 are DFQATT and SNEGSKA (reference sequence). CDR3 sequence (DNA): TGCAGTGCCCAGCGAGCGGGGCCCGCGAATGAGCAGTTCTTC. Residues: CSAQRAGPANEQFF.

The table lists this clonotype with many counts. The rearrangement uses TRBV11-2 and TRBJ2-1; 7 nucleotides line up with TRBD2. Losses at the gene ends were 3 bases for V and 3 bases for J; bases not matched to a gene: 2. Germline V gene lookup returns CDR1 SGHAT and CDR2 FQNNGV. This CDR3 is built from 14 residues. CDR3 in amino acids: CASSFGGSYNEQFF. The CDR3 DNA reads TGTGCCAGCAGCTTTGGCGGGAGCTACAATGAGCAGTTCTTC.

The chain uses TRBV2 and TRBJ2-7; 7 positions match TRBD2. The CDR3 spans 18 residues. Looked up from germline, CDR1 is SNHLY and CDR2 is FYNNEI. Trimming removed 6 bases from V and 0 bases from J; junction bases left unmatched: 17. The CDR3 reads CASSPTRLADGSSYEQYF. CDR3 nucleotide sequence: TGTGCCAGCAGCCCTACCCGACTAGCTGACGGGAGCTCCTACGAGCAGTACTTC.

The chain links TRBV2 to TRBJ2-5; the D gene is possibly TRBD2 (6 bases). CDR1 and CDR2 from the germline V gene are SNHLY and FYNNEI. V gave up 6 bases and J gave up 9 bases, with 17 bases separating them. The CDR3 is 13 amino acids. For the CDR3, the DNA is TGTGCCAGCAGCTTCGTAGGTGGGGAGGCCCAGTACTTC. This gives the protein CASSFVGGEAQYF.

This clonotype was detected many times. V usage is TRBV2 and J usage is TRBJ2-1; 8 bases map to TRBD1. V gave up 5 bases and J gave up 2 bases; unmatched junction bases: 5. Looked up from germline, CDR1 is SNHLY and CDR2 is FYNNEI. The CDR3 is 15 residues long. The CDR3: CASSLDRGAYNEQFF. As DNA, the CDR3 is TGTGCCAGCAGTTTAGACAGGGGAGCCTACAATGAGCAGTTCTTC.

On this clonotype itself: With a much larger clone just one base away, this may be a read error. This chain links TRBV10-1 with TRBJ1-5; 10 positions agree with TRBD1. Germline V CDR1 and CDR2: WNHNN, SYGVQD (reference sequence). The CDR3 extends over 17 amino acids. V lost 4 bases and J lost 5; bases outside the gene matches: 11. The CDR3 is CASSGLSPGQGDQPQHF. In DNA form, the CDR3 reads TGCGCCAGCAGTGGCCTCAGCCCTGGACAGGGGGATCAGCCCCAGCATTTT.

This clonotype came up a few times. The rearrangement uses TRBV6-2 or TRBV6-3 and TRBJ2-7; tentative D call: TRBD2 (7 bases). V shed 5 bases and J shed 3 bases, with 14 bases lying between them. This CDR3 has 14 amino acids. Germline V gene lookup returns CDR1 MNHEY and CDR2 SVGEGT. The CDR3 nucleotides are TGTGCCAGCAGTCGAGAGGGGGGGGGCTACGAGCAGTACTTC. Translation: CASSREGGGYEQYF.